A selection of T cell receptor beta chains follows, all from one sample in a study of OX40 agonist ivuxolimab in advanced cancers. Only in-frame clones appear in the TCRdb table, and some are missing; sequencing was by immunoSEQ multiplex PCR. The sample carries 70,000 to 75,000 clones, more than 75% recorded once. The source was CD4+ or CD8+ T cells sorted from blood, collected in a trial of the OX40 agonist ivuxolimab. The receptor source for this set is an adult with an advanced solid tumor such as melanoma, head and neck, liver or kidney cancer. The CDR3 runs from the conserved cysteine through the conserved F or W. A D gene is named only where the DNA matches it firmly. The size of a clone is reported for some rows only, either as once, few or many, or as a class for expanded clones.

abundance,v_gene,d_gene,j_gene,CDR3aa,CDR3nt
-,TRBV6-5,-,TRBJ1-5,CASSSDGNQPQHF,TGTGCCAGCAGCTCGGACGGGAATCAGCCCCAGCATTTT
few,TRBV7-9,TRBD2,TRBJ2-2,CASSRGLAAGELFF,TGTGCCAGCAGCCGCGGCCTAGCGGCCGGGGAGCTGTTTTTT
-,TRBV18,-,TRBJ1-3,CASSPADGSGNTIYF,TGTGCCAGCTCACCGGCGGATGGCTCTGGAAACACCATATATTTT
-,TRBV4-2,-,TRBJ1-6,CASSQDRDNNSPLHF,TGTGCCAGCAGCCAAGACCGGGACAATAATTCACCCCTCCACTTT
once,TRBV7-9,TRBD1,TRBJ2-7,CASSSTGQGNRAGTYEQYF,TGTGCCAGCAGCTCGACGGGACAGGGAAATCGGGCGGGCACCTACGAGCAGTACTTC
-,TRBV2,-,TRBJ1-6,CASSEENNSPLHF,TGTGCCAGCAGTGAAGAGAATAATTCACCCCTCCACTTT
-,TRBV28,-,TRBJ1-1,CASSLGVKIAEAFF,TGTGCCAGCAGTCTCGGGGTTAAAATTGCTGAAGCTTTCTTT
few,TRBV7-8,-,TRBJ2-5,CASSLALGMGETQYF,TGTGCCAGCAGCTTAGCGTTGGGGATGGGGGAGACCCAGTACTTC
once,TRBV28,-,TRBJ2-7,CASKGVGVSYEQYF,TGTGCCAGCAAAGGGGTCGGGGTATCCTACGAGCAGTACTTC
-,TRBV9,-,TRBJ2-1,CASSVSGQNNEQFF,TGTGCCAGCAGCGTATCCGGACAGAACAATGAGCAGTTCTTC
-,TRBV27,TRBD1,TRBJ1-5,CASSLWGQGGGVQPQHF,TGTGCCAGCAGTTTATGGGGACAGGGAGGAGGAGTTCAGCCCCAGCATTTT
-,TRBV5-6,-,TRBJ1-3,CASSDRRSGNTIYF,TGTGCCAGCAGTGACCGACGATCTGGAAACACCATATATTTT
-,TRBV19,-,TRBJ1-1,CASSPKGGNTEAFF,TGTGCCAGTAGCCCCAAGGGGGGGAACACTGAAGCTTTCTTT
-,TRBV6-4,-,TRBJ2-5,CARSQGGVEETQYF,TGTGCCAGGAGTCAGGGGGGCGTTGAAGAGACCCAGTACTTC
-,TRBV5-4,-,TRBJ2-2,CASSLDGSNTGELFF,TGTGCCAGCAGCTTGGACGGCTCGAACACCGGGGAGCTGTTTTTT
-,TRBV6-5,-,TRBJ1-2,CASRPGWTNYGYTF,TGTGCCAGCAGGCCAGGGTGGACTAACTATGGCTACACCTTC
-,TRBV7-2,-,TRBJ2-7,CASSLNLVADYEQYF,TGTGCCAGCAGCTTAAATTTAGTAGCGGACTACGAGCAGTACTTC
-,TRBV28,-,TRBJ1-2,CASKKGYYGYTF,TGTGCCAGCAAGAAGGGCTACTATGGCTACACCTTC
-,TRBV18,-,TRBJ1-2,CASSPTTDYGYTF,TGTGCCAGCTCACCAACAACAGACTATGGCTACACCTTC
-,TRBV5-1,TRBD1,TRBJ2-3,CASSYRQGPTDTQYF,TGCGCCAGCAGCTATAGACAGGGGCCCACAGATACGCAGTATTTT
-,TRBV5-1,-,TRBJ2-3,CASSLEGFTSDTQYF,TGCGCCAGCAGCTTGGAAGGATTTACCTCAGATACGCAGTATTTT
few,TRBV2,-,TRBJ2-5,CASSVTSGQETQYF,TGTGCCAGCAGTGTAACCAGTGGGCAAGAGACCCAGTACTTC
-,TRBV29-1,-,TRBJ1-1,CSVWDGDTEAFF,TGCAGCGTTTGGGACGGTGACACTGAAGCTTTCTTT
medium-sized,TRBV7-9,TRBD2,TRBJ2-7,CASSLSGVTYEQYF,TGTGCCAGCAGCTTAAGCGGGGTGACCTACGAGCAGTACTTC
-,TRBV11-2,-,TRBJ2-7,CASSFGDNSYEQYF,TGTGCCAGCAGCTTTGGGGACAACTCCTACGAGCAGTACTTC
-,TRBV4-1,TRBD1,TRBJ2-3,CASSPNGQGAADTQYF,TGCGCCAGCAGCCCCAATGGACAGGGGGCTGCAGATACGCAGTATTTT
-,TRBV9,TRBD1,TRBJ1-4,CASSVGTGYNEKLFF,TGTGCCAGCAGCGTAGGGACAGGGTACAATGAAAAACTGTTTTTT
once,TRBV6-1,TRBD2,TRBJ2-1,CASSPRLAEEEQFF,TGTGCCAGCAGCCCCCGACTAGCGGAGGAGGAGCAGTTCTTC
few,TRBV7-9,-,TRBJ1-5,CASSDVSGYQPQHF,TGTGCCAGCAGCGACGTGTCGGGTTATCAGCCCCAGCATTTT
-,TRBV9,TRBD2,TRBJ2-3,CASSSSGGESDTQYF,TGTGCCAGCAGTAGTAGCGGGGGGGAATCAGATACGCAGTATTTT
-,TRBV6-6,-,TRBJ1-3,CASSPIDRPGNTIYF,TGTGCCAGCAGTCCAATCGACAGGCCTGGAAACACCATATATTTT
-,TRBV30,-,TRBJ1-2,CAWSVPLPQARIHGYTF,TGTGCCTGGAGTGTTCCCCTCCCACAGGCGCGGATACATGGCTACACCTTC
-,TRBV4-2,-,TRBJ1-4,CASSPTGTSTNEKLFF,TGTGCCAGCAGCCCCACAGGGACCTCAACTAATGAAAAACTGTTTTTT
few,TRBV5-4,-,TRBJ1-1,CASSVSSGEAFF,TGTGCCAGCAGCGTCTCGTCGGGTGAAGCTTTCTTT
-,TRBV6-5,-,TRBJ1-1,CASSQGQGLEAFF,TGTGCCAGCAGCCAGGGGCAGGGCCTCGAAGCTTTCTTT
-,TRBV7-9,-,TRBJ2-3,CASSRDSAYTQYF,TGTGCCAGCAGCCGGGACTCCGCTTATACGCAGTATTTT
-,TRBV7-2,-,TRBJ1-1,CASSLTGYTEAFF,TGTGCCAGCAGCCTGACCGGGTACACTGAAGCTTTCTTT
-,TRBV6-5,TRBD2,TRBJ2-2,CASRPPAGGTGELFF,TGTGCCAGCAGACCCCCAGCGGGGGGGACCGGGGAGCTGTTTTTT
-,TRBV5-1,-,TRBJ2-7,CASSLGDTRYEQYF,TGCGCCAGCAGCTTGGGGGACACTCGCTACGAGCAGTACTTC
few,TRBV27,-,TRBJ1-2,CASSSRDKLPYGYTF,TGTGCCAGCAGTTCCAGGGACAAGCTACCCTATGGCTACACCTTC
-,TRBV18,TRBD1,TRBJ2-3,CASSTQTGTDTQYF,TGTGCCAGCTCAACCCAGACAGGGACAGATACGCAGTATTTT
-,TRBV5-6,TRBD2,TRBJ2-3,CASSSGLAVPTDTQYF,TGTGCCAGCAGCAGCGGACTAGCGGTACCCACAGATACGCAGTATTTT
-,TRBV28,TRBD1,TRBJ2-7,CASSRHPQGATREQYF,TGTGCCAGCAGCCGCCACCCCCAGGGGGCGACTCGGGAGCAGTACTTC
-,TRBV6-1,-,TRBJ1-1,CASSEYLPSGTPGF,TGTGCCAGCAGTGAATACCTACCATCCGGGACACCTGGGTTT
-,TRBV6-5,-,TRBJ2-7,CASRGITGDEQYF,TGTGCCAGTAGGGGGATTACTGGAGACGAGCAGTACTTC
-,TRBV5-1,-,TRBJ1-2,CASSSDLTSAGGYTF,TGCGCCAGCAGCTCGGATTTGACATCGGCGGGTGGCTACACCTTC
-,TRBV6-4,TRBD1,TRBJ1-2,CASSEGQGALGYTF,TGTGCCAGCAGCGAGGGACAGGGGGCATTGGGCTACACCTTC
-,TRBV7-8,-,TRBJ2-7,CASSSQGRLYEQYF,TGTGCCAGCAGCTCCCAGGGACGCCTCTACGAGCAGTACTTC
-,TRBV5-6,TRBD2,TRBJ2-5,CASSLALAGSYETQYF,TGTGCCAGCAGCTTGGCCCTAGCGGGATCGTACGAGACCCAGTACTTC
few,TRBV28,-,TRBJ1-4,CASSSAGTTNEKLFF,TGTGCCAGCAGTTCAGCAGGCACAACTAATGAAAAACTGTTTTTT
-,TRBV28,-,TRBJ2-1,CASSPLYGSGSRSSYNEQFF,TGTGCCAGCAGTCCCCTTTATGGGAGTGGTTCCCGAAGCTCCTACAATGAGCAGTTCTTC
-,TRBV7-9,-,TRBJ2-7,CASSLAGVNYEQYF,TGTGCCAGCAGCTTAGCGGGAGTCAACTACGAGCAGTACTTC
-,TRBV2,-,TRBJ1-1,CASSVKRFNTEAFF,TGTGCCAGCAGTGTAAAGAGGTTTAACACTGAAGCTTTCTTT
-,TRBV7-6,TRBD2,TRBJ2-7,CASSLVAGGPSYEQYF,TGTGCCAGCAGCTTAGTAGCGGGGGGGCCGTCCTACGAGCAGTACTTC